These T cell receptor beta chains were read from a single sample in a study of CXCR3-negative and CXCR3-positive naive CD8 T cells. One entry per CDR3 protein, without DNA, is what TCRdb gives after re-calling the 5' RACE reads. In all, the sample yields 84,000 or so distinct CDR3 sequences. The material sequenced was naive CXCR3+ CD8+ T cells from blood. Receptors were obtained from a human donor in good health. Some clones in this sample may be carry-over from other donors' samples. The CDR3 runs from the conserved cysteine through the conserved F or W.

cdr3_length j_call v_call cdr3_aa
11 TRBJ2-7 TRBV2 CASSFNYEQYF
17 TRBJ2-1 TRBV5-6 CASSDWAWTGSSNEQFF
15 TRBJ2-1 TRBV14 CASSPRLAGLYEQFF
13 TRBJ2-1 TRBV7-6 CASSRPNDNEQFF
14 TRBJ2-7 TRBV20-1 CSAREGGGLYEQYF
14 TRBJ2-7 TRBV7-8 CASSYTTGIYEQYF
16 TRBJ2-7 TRBV4-2 CASSQVPGQGLYEQYF
16 TRBJ2-3 TRBV6-4 CASSDSLGGGADTQYF
16 TRBJ2-7 TRBV5-4 CASSLGWRAGNYEQYF
15 TRBJ1-5 TRBV15 CATSRDRGSNQPQHF
12 TRBJ2-2 TRBV4-1 CASQQESGELFF
16 TRBJ2-4 TRBV7-2 CASSSRDILAKNIQYF
15 TRBJ2-5 TRBV18 CASSAPSGGQETQYF
15 TRBJ1-5 TRBV20-1 CSASPQRYSNQPQHF
14 TRBJ1-2 TRBV24-1 CATSDPGTGYGYTF
14 TRBJ2-1 TRBV27 CASSWGTAGNEQFF
14 TRBJ2-1 TRBV15 CATNSIRSYNEQFF
13 TRBJ2-7 TRBV9 CASSVVEGREQYF
17 TRBJ2-1 TRBV20-1 CSVGFRAGVSWGPEQFF
14 TRBJ1-2 TRBV7-9 CASSASVVGYGYTF
14 TRBJ2-7 TRBV20-1 CSAKSGGSSYEQYF
11 TRBJ2-1 TRBV29-1 CSAKLYNEQFF
14 TRBJ2-1 TRBV21-1 CASSKVQGAPEQFF
13 TRBJ1-5 TRBV4-1 CASSLGQGQPQHF
16 TRBJ2-5 TRBV28 CASSLAGGMRVETQYF
15 TRBJ2-7 TRBV28 CASSFLTGGIYEQYF
15 TRBJ2-7 TRBV29-1 CSVEGWRQGIGEQYF